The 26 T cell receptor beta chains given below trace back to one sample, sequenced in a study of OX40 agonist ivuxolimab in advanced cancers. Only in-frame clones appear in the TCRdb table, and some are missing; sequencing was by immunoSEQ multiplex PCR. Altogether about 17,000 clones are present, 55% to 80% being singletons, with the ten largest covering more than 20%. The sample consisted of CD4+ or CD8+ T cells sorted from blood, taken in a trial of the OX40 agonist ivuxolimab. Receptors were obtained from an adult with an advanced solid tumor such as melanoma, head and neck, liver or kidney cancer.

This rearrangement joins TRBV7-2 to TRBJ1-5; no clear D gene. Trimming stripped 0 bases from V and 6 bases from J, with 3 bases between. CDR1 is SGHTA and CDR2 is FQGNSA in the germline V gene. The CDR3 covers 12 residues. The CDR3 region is CASSLAPQPQHF. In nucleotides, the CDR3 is TGTGCCAGCAGCTTAGCGCCTCAGCCCCAGCATTTT.

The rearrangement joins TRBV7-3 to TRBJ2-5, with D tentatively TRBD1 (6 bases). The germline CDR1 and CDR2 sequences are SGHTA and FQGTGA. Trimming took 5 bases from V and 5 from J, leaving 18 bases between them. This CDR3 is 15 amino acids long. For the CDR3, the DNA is TGTGCCAGCAGCCAGGACGGGGCTAGGGGGGAGACCCAGTACTTC. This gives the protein CASSQDGARGETQYF.

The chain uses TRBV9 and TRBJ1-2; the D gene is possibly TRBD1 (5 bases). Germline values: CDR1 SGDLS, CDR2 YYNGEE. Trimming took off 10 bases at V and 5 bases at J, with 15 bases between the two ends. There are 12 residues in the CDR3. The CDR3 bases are TGTGCCTCAGCCCAGGGTGGGTATGGCTACACCTTC. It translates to CASAQGGYGYTF.

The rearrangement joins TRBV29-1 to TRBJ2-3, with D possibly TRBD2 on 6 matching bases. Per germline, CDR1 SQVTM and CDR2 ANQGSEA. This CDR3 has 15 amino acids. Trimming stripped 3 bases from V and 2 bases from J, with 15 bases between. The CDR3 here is CSVDRYGRPTDTQYF. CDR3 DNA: TGCAGCGTTGATCGGTACGGGAGACCCACAGATACGCAGTATTTT.

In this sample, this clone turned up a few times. CDR3 DNA: TGCGCCAGCAGCTTCTGGACAGGGCAGGAGGGCTACACCTTC. As protein: CASSFWTGQEGYTF. The chain uses TRBV5-1 and TRBJ1-2, with TRBD1 matching over 8 bases. This CDR3 spans 14 amino acids. Germline V gene data show CDR1 as SGHRS and CDR2 as YFSETQ. Trimming took 2 bases from V and 8 from J; bases not matched to a gene: 8.

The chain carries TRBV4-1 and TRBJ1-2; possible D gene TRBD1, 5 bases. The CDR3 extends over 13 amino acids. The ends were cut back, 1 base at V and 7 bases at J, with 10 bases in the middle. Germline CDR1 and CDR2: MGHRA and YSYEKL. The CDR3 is CASSQVRGFGYTF. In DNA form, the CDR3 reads TGCGCCAGCAGCCAAGTAAGGGGCTTTGGCTACACCTTC.

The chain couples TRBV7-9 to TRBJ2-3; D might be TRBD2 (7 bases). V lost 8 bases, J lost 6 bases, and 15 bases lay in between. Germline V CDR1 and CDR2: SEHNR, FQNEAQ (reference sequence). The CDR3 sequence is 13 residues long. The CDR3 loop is CASVYGGADTQYF. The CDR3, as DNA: TGTGCCAGCGTCTATGGGGGGGCGGATACGCAGTATTTT.

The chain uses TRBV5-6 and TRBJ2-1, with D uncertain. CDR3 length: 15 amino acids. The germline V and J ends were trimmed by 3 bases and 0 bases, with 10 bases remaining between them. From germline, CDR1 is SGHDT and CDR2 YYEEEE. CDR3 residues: CASSSTDHSYNEQFF. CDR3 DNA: TGTGCCAGCAGCTCGACGGACCACTCCTACAATGAGCAGTTCTTC.

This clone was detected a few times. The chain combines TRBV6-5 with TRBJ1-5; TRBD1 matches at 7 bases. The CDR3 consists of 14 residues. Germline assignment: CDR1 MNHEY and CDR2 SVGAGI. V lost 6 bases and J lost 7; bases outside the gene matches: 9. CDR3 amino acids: CASSPGGGRQPQHF. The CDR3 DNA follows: TGTGCCAGCAGCCCAGGGGGGGGCAGGCAGCCCCAGCATTTT.

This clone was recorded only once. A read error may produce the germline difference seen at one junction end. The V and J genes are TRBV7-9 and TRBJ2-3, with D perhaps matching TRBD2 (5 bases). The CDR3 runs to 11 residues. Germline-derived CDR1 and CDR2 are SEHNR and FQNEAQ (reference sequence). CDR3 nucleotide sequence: TGCACCACGGAGGATCGAGATACGCAGTATTTT. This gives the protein CTTEDRDTQYF.

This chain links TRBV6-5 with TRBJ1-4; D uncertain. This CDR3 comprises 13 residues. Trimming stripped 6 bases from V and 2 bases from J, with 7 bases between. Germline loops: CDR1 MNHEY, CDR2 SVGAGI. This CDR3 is CASSAVTNEKLFF. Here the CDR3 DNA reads TGTGCCAGCAGCGCGGTCACTAATGAAAAACTGTTTTTT.

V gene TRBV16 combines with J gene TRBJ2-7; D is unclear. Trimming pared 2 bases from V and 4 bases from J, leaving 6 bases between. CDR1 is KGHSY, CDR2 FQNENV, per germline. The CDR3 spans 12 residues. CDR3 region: CASSQTGYEQYF. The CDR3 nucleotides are TGTGCCAGCAGCCAAACTGGATACGAGCAGTACTTC. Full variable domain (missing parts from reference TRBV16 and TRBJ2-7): GEEVAQTPKHLVRGEGQKAKLYCAPIKGHSYVFWYQQVLKNEFKFLISFQNENVFDETGMPKERFSAKCLPNSPCSLEIQATKLEDSAVYFCASSQTGYEQYFGPGTRLTVT.

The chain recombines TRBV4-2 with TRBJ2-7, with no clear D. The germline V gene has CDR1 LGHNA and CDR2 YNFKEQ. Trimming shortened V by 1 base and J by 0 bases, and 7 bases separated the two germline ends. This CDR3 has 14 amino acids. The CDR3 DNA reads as TGTGCCAGCAGCCAAGCCCCCGGCTCCTACGAGCAGTACTTC. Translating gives CASSQAPGSYEQYF.

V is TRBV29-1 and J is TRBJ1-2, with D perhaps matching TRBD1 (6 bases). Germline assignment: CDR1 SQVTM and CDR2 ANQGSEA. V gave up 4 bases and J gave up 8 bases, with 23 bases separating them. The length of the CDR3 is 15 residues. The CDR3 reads CSVGAIGQGQHGYTF. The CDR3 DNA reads TGCAGCGTTGGCGCCATCGGGCAGGGGCAGCACGGCTACACCTTC.

CDR3: CAWSVIESGEKLFF. CDR3 sequence (DNA): TGTGCCTGGAGTGTAATCGAATCCGGTGAAAAACTGTTTTTT. The J gene is TRBJ1-4, the V gene TRBV30, with unresolved D. Germline V gives CDR1 GTSNPN, CDR2 SVGIG (reference sequence). This CDR3 comprises 14 residues. Trimming took off 0 bases at V and 7 bases at J, with 12 bases between the two ends.

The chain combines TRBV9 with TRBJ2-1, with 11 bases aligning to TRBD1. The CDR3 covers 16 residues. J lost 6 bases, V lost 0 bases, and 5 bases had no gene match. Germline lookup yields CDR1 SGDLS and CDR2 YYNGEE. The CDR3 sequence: CASSVVGTGGFNEQFF. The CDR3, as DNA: TGTGCCAGCAGCGTAGTGGGGACAGGGGGTTTCAATGAGCAGTTCTTC.

The CDR3 region has the DNA TGTGCCAGCAGCTCTAATCAACAGGGGCAACATACGCAGTATTTT. Translation gives CASSSNQQGQHTQYF. The V call is TRBV7-9, the J call TRBJ2-3; 7 bases match TRBD1. The germline CDR1 and CDR2 sequences are SEHNR and FQNEAQ (reference sequence). The CDR3 sequence is 15 residues long. The trim removed 4 bases at V and 7 bases at J, leaving 11 bases unmatched.

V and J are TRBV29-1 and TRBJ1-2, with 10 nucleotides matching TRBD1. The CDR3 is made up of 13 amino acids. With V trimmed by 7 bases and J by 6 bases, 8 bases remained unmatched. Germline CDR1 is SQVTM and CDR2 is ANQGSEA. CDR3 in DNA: TGCAGCGGACGGACAGGGGGGAAGGATGGCTACACCTTC. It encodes CSGRTGGKDGYTF.

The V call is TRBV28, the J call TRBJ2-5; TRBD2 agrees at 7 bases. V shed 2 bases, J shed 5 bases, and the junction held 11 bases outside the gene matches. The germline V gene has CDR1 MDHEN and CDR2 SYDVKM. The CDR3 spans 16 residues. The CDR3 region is CASSLRPGLVMETQYF. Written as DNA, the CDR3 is TGTGCCAGCAGTTTACGTCCCGGACTAGTTATGGAGACCCAGTACTTC.

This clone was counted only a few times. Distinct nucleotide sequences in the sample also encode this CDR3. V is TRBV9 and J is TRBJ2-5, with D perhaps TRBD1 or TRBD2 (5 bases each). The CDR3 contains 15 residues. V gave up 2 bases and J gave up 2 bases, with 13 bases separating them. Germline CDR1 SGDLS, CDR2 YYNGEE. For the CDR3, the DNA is TGTGCCAGCAGCGTTGGGGACCTTTTACAAGAGACCCAGTACTTC. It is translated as CASSVGDLLQETQYF.

CDR3 region: CASSQDSLMTSSGANVLTF. The CDR3, as DNA: TGCGCCAGCAGCCAAGACAGCCTAATGACCTCCTCTGGGGCCAACGTCCTGACTTTC. The V call is TRBV4-1, the J call TRBJ2-6, with D uncertain. This CDR3 spans 19 amino acids. CDR1 and CDR2 from the germline V gene are MGHRA and YSYEKL. Trimming pared 0 bases from V and 0 bases from J, leaving 15 bases between.

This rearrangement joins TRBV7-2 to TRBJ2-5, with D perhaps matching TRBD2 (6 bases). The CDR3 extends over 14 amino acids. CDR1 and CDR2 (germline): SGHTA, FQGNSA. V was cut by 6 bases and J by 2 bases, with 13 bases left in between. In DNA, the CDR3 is TGTGCCAGCAGGGTTATAGCGGCGCAAGAGACCCAGTACTTC. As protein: CASRVIAAQETQYF.

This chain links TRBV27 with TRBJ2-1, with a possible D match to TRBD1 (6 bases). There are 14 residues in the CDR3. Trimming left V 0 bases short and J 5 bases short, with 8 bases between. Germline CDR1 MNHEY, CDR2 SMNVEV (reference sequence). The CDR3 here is CASSLSHRDNEQFF. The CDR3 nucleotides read TGTGCCAGCAGTTTATCCCACAGGGACAATGAGCAGTTCTTC.

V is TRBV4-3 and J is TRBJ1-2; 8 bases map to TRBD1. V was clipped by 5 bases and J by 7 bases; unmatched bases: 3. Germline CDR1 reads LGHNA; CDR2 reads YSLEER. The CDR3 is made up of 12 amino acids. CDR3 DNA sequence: TGCGCCAGCAGCGGACAGGGCCCTGGCTACACCTTC. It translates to CASSGQGPGYTF.

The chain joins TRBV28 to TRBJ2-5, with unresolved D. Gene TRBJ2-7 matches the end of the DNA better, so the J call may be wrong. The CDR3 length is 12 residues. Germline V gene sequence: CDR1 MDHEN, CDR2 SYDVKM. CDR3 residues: CASSFSGYEQYF. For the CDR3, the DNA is TGTGCCAGCAGTTTCTCTGGGTACGAGCAGTACTTC.

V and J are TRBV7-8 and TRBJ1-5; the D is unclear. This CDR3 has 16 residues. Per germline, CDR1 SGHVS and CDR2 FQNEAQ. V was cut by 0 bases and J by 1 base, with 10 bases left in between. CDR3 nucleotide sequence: TGTGCCAGCAGCTTAGCGGCGGGGATCAGCAATCAGCCCCAGCATTTT. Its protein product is CASSLAAGISNQPQHF. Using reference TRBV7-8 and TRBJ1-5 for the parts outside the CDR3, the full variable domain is GAGVSQSPRYKVAKRGQDVALRCDPISGHVSLFWYQQALGQGPEFLTYFQNEAQLDKSGLPSDRFFAERPEGSVSTLKIQRTQQEDSAVYLCASSLAAGISNQPQHFGDGTRLSIL.